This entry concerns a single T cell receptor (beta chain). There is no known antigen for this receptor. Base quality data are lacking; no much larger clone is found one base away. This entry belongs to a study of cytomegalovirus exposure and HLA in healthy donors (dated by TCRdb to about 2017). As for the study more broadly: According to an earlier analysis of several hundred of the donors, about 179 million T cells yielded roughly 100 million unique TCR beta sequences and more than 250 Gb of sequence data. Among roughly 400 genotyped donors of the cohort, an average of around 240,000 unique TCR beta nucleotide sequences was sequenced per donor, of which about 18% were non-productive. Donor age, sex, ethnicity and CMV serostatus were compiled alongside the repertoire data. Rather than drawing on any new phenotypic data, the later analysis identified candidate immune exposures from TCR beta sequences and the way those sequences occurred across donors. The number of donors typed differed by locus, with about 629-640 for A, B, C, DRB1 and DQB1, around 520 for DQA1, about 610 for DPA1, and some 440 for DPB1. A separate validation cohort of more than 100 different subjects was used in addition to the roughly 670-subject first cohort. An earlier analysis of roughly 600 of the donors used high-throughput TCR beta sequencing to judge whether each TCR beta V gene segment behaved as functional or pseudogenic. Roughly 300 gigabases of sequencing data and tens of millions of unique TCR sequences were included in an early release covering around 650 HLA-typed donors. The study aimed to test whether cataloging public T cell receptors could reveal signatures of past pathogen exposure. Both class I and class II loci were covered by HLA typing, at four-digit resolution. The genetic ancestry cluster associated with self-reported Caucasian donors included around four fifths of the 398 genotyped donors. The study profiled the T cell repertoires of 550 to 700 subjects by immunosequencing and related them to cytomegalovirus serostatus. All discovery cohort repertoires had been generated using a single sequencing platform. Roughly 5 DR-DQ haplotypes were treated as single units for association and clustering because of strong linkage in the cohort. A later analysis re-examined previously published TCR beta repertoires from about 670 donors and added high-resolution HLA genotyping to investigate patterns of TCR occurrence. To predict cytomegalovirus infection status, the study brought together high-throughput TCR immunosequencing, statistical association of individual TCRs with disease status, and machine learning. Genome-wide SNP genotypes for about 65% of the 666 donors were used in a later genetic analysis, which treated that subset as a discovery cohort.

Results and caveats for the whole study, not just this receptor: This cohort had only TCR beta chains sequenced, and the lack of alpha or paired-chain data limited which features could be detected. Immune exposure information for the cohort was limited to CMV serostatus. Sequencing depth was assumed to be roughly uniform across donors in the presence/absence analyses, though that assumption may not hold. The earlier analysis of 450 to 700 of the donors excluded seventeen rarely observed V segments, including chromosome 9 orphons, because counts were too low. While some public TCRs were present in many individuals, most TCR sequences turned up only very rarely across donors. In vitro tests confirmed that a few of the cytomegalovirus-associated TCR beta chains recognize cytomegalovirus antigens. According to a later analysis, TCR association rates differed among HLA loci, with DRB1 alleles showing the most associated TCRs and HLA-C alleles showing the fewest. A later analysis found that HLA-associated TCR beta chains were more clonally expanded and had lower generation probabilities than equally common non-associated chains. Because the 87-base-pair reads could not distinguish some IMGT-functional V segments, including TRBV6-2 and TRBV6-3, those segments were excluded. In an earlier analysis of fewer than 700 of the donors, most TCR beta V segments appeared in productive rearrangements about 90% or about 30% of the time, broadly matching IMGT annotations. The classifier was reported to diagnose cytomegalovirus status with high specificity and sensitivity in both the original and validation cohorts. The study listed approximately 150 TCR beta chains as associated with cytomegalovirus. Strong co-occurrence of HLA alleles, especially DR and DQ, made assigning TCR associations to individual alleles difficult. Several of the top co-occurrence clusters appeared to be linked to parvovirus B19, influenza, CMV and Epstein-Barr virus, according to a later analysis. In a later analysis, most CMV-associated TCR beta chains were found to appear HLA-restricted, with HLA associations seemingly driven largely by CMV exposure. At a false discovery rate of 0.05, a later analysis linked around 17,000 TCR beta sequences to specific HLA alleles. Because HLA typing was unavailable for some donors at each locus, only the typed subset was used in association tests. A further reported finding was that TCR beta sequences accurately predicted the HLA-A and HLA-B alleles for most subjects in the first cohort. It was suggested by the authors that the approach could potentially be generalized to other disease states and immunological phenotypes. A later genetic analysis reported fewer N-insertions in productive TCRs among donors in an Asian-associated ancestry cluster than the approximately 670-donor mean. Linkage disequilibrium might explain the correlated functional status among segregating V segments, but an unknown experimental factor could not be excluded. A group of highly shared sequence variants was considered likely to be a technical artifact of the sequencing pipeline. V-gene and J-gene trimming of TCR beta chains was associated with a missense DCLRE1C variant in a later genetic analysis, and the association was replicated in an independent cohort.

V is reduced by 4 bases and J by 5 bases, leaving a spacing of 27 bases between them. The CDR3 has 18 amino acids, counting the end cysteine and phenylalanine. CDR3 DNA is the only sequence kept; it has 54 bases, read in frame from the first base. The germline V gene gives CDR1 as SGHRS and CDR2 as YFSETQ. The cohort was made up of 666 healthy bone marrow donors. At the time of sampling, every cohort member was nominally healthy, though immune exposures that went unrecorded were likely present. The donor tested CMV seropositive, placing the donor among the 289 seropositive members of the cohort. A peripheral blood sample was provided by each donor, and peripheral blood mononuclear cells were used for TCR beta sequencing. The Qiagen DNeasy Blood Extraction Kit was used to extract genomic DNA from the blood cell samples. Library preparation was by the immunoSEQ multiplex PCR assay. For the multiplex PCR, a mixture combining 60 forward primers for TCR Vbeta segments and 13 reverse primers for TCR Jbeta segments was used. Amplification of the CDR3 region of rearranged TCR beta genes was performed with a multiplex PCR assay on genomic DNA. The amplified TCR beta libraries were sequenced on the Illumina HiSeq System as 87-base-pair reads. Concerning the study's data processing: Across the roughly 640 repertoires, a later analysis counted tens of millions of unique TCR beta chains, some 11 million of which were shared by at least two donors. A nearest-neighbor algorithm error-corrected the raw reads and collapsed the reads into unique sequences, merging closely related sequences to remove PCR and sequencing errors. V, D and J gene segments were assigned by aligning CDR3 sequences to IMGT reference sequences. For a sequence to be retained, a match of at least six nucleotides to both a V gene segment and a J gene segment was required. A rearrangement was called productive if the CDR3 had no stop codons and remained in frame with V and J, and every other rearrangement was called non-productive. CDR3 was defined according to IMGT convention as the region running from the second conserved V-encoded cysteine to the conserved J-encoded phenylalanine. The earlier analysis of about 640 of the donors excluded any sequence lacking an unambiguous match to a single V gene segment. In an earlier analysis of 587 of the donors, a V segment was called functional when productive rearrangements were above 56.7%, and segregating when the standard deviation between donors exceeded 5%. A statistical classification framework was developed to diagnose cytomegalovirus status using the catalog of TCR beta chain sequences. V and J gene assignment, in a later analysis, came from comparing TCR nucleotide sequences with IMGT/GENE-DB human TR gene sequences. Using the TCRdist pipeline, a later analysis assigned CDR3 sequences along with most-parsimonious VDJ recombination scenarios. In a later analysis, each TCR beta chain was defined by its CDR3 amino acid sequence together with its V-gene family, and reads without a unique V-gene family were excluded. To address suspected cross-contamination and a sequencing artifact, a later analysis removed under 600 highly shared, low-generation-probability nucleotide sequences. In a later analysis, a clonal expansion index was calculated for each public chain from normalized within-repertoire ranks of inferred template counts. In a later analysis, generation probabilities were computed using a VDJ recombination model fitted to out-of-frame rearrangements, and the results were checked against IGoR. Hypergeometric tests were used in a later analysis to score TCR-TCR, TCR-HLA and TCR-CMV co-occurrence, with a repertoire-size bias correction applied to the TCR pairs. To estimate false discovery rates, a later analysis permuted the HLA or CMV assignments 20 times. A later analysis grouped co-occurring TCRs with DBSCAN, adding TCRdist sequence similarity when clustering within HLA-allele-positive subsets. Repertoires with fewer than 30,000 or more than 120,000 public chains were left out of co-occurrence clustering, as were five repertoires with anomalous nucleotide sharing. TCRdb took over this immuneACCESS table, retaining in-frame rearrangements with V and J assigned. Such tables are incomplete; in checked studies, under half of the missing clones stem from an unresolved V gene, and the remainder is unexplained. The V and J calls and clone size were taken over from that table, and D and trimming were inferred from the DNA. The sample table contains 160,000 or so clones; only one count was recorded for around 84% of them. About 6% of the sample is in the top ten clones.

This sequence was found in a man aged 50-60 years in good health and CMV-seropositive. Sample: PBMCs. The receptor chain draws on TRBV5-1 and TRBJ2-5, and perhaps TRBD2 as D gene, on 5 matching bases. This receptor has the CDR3 CASSLRGWGATGSETQYF. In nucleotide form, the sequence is TGCGCCAGCAGCCTCCGAGGGTGGGGAGCCACCGGGTCGGAGACCCAGTACTTC.